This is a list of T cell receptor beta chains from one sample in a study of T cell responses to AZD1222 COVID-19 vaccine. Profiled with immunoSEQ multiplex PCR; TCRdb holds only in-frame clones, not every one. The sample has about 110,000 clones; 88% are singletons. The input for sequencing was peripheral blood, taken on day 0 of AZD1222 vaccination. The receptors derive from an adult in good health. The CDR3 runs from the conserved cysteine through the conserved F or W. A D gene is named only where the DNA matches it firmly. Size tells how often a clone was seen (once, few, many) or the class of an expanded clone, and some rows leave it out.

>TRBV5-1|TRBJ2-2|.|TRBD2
TGCGCCAGCAGCTTGGCCCAGGGAAGCGGGAGGTACACCGGGGAGCTGTTTTTT
CASSLAQGSGRYTGELFF
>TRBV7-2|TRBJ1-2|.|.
TGTGCCAGCAGCTTAAGGCCCTTCGGGACAACTAACTATGGCTACACCTTC
CASSLRPFGTTNYGYTF
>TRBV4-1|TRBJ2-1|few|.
TGCGCCAGCAGCCAAGCCCCGACGTTCAATGAGCAGTTCTTC
CASSQAPTFNEQFF
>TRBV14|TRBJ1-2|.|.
TGTGCCAGCAGCCCCGGACAGTCTTATTATGGCTACACCTTC
CASSPGQSYYGYTF
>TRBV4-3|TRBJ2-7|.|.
TGCGCCAGCAGCCAAGATTGGGGTTCCTCCTACGAGCAGTACTTC
CASSQDWGSSYEQYF
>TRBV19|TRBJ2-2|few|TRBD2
TGTGCCAGTAACCCCACCAGCGGGGGGGCCGGCACCGGGGAGCTGTTTTTT
CASNPTSGGAGTGELFF
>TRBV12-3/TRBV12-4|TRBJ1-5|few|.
TGTGCCAGCAGTTTGGGCAGCCATCAGCCCCAGCATTTT
CASSLGSHQPQHF
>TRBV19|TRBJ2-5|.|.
TGTGCCAGTAGTCTAACCGACTTCGGCACCCAGTACTTC
CASSLTDFGTQYF
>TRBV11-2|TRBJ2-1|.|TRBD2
TGTGCCAGCAGCCAACGTCTAGCGGGAGGGTCCTACAATGAGCAGTTCTTC
CASSQRLAGGSYNEQFF
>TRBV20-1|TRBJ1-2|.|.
TGCAGTGCCACACCTCTACATGGCTACACCTTC
CSATPLHGYTF
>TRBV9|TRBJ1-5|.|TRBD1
TGTGCCAGCAGCGTCGGACAGGGCTATCAGCCCCAGCATTTT
CASSVGQGYQPQHF
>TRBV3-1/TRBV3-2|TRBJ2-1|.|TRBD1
TGTGCCAGCAGCCAGTGGCAGGCAGGGGGCCAGGTGAGTGAGCAGTTCTTC
CASSQWQAGGQVSEQFF